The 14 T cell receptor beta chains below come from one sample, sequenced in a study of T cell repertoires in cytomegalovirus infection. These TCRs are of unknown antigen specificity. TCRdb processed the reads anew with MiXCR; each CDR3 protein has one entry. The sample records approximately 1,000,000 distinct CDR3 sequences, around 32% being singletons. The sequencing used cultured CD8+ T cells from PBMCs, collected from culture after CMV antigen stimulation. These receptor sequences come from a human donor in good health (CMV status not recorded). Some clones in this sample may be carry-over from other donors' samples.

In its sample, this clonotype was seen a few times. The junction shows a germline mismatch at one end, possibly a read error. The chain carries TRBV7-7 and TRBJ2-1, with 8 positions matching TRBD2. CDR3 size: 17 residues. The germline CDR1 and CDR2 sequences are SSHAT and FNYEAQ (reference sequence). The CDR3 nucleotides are TGTGCTAGCAGCTTGGCCGATAGCGGGGCACCCTACAATGAGCAGTTCTTC. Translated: CASSLADSGAPYNEQFF.

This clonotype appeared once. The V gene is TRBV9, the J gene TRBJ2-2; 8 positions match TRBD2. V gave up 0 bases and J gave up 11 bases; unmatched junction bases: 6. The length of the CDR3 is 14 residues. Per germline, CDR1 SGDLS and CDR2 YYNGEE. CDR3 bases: TGTGCCAGCAGCGTAGCCGGGGGGGAAATCGAGCTGTTTTTT. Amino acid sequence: CASSVAGGEIELFF.

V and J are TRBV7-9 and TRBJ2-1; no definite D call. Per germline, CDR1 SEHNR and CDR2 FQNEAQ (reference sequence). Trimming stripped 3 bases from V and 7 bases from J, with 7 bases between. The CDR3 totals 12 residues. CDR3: CASSLEANEQFF. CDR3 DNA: TGTGCCAGCAGCTTGGAAGCGAATGAGCAGTTCTTC.

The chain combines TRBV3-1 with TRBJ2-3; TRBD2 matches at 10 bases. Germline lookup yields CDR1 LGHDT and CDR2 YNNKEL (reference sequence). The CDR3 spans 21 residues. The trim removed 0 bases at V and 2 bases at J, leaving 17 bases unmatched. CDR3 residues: CASSQEPLAGYRIFNTDTQYF. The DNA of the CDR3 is TGTGCCAGCAGCCAAGAACCACTAGCGGGGTATCGGATCTTCAACACAGATACGCAGTATTTT.

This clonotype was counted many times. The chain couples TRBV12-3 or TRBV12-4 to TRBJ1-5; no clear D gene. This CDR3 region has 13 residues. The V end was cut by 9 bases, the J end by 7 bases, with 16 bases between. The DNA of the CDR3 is TGTGCCAGTCTGGCGGGGAAAGCACAGCCCCAGCATTTT. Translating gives CASLAGKAQPQHF.

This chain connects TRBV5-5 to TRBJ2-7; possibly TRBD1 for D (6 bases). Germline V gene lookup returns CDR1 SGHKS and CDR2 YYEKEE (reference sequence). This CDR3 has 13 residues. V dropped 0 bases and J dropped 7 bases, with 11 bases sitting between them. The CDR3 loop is CASSLVGAREQYF. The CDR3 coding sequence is TGTGCCAGCAGCTTGGTGGGGGCTCGGGAGCAGTACTTC.

In DNA, the CDR3 is TGTGCCAGCAGCCCGGACAGGGGCGCTGGGGCCAACGTCCTGACTTTC. Translating gives CASSPDRGAGANVLTF. The gene calls are TRBV7-9 and TRBJ2-6, with 9 bases identical to TRBD1. J lost 2 bases, V lost 5 bases, and 4 bases had no gene match. Germline assignment: CDR1 SEHNR and CDR2 FQNEAQ (reference sequence). The CDR3 length is 16 residues.

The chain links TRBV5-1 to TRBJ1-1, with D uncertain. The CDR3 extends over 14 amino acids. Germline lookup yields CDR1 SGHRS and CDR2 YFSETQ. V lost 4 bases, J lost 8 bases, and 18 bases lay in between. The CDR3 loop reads CASSALTREPEAFF. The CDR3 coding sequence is TGCGCCAGCAGCGCGCTCACAAGGGAACCGGAAGCTTTCTTT.

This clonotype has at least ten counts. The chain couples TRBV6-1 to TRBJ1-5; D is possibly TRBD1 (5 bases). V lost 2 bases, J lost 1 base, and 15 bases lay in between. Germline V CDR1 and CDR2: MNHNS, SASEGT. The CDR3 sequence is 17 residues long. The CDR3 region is CASSERAGWGSNQPQHF. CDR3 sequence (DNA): TGTGCCAGCAGTGAAAGGGCAGGGTGGGGGAGCAATCAGCCCCAGCATTTT.

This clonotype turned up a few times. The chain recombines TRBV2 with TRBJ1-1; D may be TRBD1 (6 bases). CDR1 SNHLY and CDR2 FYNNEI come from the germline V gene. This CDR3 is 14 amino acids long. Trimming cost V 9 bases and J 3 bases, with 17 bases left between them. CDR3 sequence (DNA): TGTGCCAGATTCCACAGGGTGGGTGACACTGAAGCTTTCTTT. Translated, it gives CARFHRVGDTEAFF.

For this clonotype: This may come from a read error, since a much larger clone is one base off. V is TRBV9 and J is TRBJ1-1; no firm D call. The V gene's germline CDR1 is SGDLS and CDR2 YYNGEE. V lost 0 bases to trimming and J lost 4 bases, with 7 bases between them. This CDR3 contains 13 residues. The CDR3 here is CASSVGWGTEAFF. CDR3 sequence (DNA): TGTGCCAGCAGCGTAGGCTGGGGCACTGAAGCTTTCTTT.

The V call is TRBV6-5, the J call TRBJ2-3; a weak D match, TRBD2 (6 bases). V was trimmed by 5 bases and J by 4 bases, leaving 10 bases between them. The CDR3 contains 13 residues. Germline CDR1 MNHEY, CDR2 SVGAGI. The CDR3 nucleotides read TGTGCCAGCAGTCCTAGCGTGGCAGATACGCAGTATTTT. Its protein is CASSPSVADTQYF.

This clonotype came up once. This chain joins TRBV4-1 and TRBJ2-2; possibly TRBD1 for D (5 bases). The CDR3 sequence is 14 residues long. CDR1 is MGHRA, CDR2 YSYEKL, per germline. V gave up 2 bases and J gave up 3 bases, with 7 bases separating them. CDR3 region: CASSQFRDTGELFF. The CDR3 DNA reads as TGCGCCAGCAGCCAATTCAGGGACACCGGGGAGCTGTTTTTT.

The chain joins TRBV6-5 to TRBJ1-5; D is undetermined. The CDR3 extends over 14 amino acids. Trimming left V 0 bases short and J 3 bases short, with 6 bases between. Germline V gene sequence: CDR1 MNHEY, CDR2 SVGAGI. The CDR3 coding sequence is TGTGCCAGCAGTTACTCGAGCTTCAATCAGCCCCAGCATTTT. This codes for CASSYSSFNQPQHF.